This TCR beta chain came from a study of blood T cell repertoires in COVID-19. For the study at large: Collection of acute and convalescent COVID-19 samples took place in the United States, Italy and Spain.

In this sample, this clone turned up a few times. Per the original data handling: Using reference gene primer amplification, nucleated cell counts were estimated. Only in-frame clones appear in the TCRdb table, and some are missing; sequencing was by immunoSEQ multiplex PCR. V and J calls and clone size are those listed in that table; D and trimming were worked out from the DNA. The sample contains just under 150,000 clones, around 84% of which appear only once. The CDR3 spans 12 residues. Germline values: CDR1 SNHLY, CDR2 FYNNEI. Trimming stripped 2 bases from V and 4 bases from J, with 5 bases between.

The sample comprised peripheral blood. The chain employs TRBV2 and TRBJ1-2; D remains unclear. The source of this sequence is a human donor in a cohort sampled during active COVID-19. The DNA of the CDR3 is TGTGCCAGCAGTGAAAAGAGCTATGGCTACACCTTC. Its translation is CASSEKSYGYTF.